One and the same sample provided the 27 T cell receptor beta chains below, sequenced in a study of T cell responses to AZD1222 COVID-19 vaccine. Only in-frame clones appear in the TCRdb table, and some are missing; sequencing was by immunoSEQ multiplex PCR. This sample has 80,000 to 100,000 clones; 80% to 95% occur once, and the top ten carry about 9.9%. The specimen comprised peripheral blood, sampled 28 days after the second AZD1222 dose. Every receptor here comes from an adult who received the AZD1222 COVID-19 vaccine.

This chain joins TRBV3-1 (or the pseudogene TRBV3-2) and TRBJ2-7, with D tentatively TRBD2 (5 bases). CDR3 length: 14 residues. Trimming took off 4 bases at V and 6 bases at J, with 16 bases between the two ends. Germline loops: CDR1 LGHDT, CDR2 YNNKEL (reference sequence). CDR3 sequence: CASSPRTDSGEQYF. The DNA for the CDR3 is TGTGCCAGCAGCCCCCGGACGGACTCTGGCGAGCAGTACTTC.

This clone was counted once. V usage is TRBV5-1 and J usage is TRBJ1-6; possible D gene TRBD1, 6 bases. CDR1 is SGHRS, CDR2 YFSETQ, per germline. This CDR3 spans 15 amino acids. V was clipped by 2 bases and J by 8 bases, with 14 bases between them. The CDR3 DNA sequence: TGCGCCAGCAGCTTAAAGGGGGACATAGATTCACCCCTCCACTTT. As protein: CASSLKGDIDSPLHF.

The chain recombines TRBV5-8 with TRBJ1-2; D gene uncertain. CDR1 is SGHTS, CDR2 YDEGEE, per germline. Deletions cut 4 bases from V and 5 bases from J, with 9 bases between. CDR3 length: 12 residues. The CDR3 spells CASSPKRYGYTF. Written as DNA, the CDR3 is TGTGCCAGCAGCCCTAAGCGTTATGGCTACACCTTC.

The CDR3 loop is CASSYHGSGELFF. DNA of the CDR3: TGTGCCAGCAGTTACCACGGGTCCGGGGAGCTGTTTTTT. The rearrangement joins TRBV6-2 or TRBV6-3 to TRBJ2-2; D is undetermined. CDR1 is MNHEY, CDR2 SVGEGT, per germline. The CDR3 runs 13 residues. Trimming took off 2 bases at V and 6 bases at J, with 7 bases between the two ends.

The rearrangement links TRBV2 to TRBJ1-6; D unclear. Trimming removed 4 bases at V and 4 bases at J, with 8 bases between. Germline values: CDR1 SNHLY, CDR2 FYNNEI. This CDR3 is built from 14 residues. CDR3 nucleotides: TGTGCCAGCAGTGTTACAGCATATAATTCACCCCTCCACTTT. It yields the protein CASSVTAYNSPLHF.

The J gene is TRBJ2-1, the V gene TRBV30; TRBD2 might be the D (5 bases). With 4 bases removed from V and 6 bases from J, the gap between germline ends came to 16 bases. The germline CDR1 and CDR2 sequences are GTSNPN and SVGIG (reference sequence). CDR3 size: 14 residues. CDR3: CAWIGGALRNEQFF. CDR3 nucleotides: TGTGCCTGGATAGGAGGAGCCCTCCGCAATGAGCAGTTCTTC.

The chain combines TRBV25-1 with TRBJ2-5; 8 nucleotides agree with TRBD2. V shed 8 bases, J shed 5 bases, and the junction held 7 bases outside the gene matches. Germline CDR1 is MGHDK and CDR2 is SYGVNS. The CDR3 is 13 residues long. The CDR3: CASSSAGGETQYF. In DNA form, the CDR3 reads TGTGCCAGCTCTTCGGCGGGAGGTGAGACCCAGTACTTC.

The V gene is TRBV18, the J gene TRBJ1-5; 9 nucleotides line up with TRBD1. CDR1 is KGHSH and CDR2 is LQKENI in the germline V gene. This CDR3 has 22 amino acids. Trimming took 3 bases from V and 6 from J; bases not matched to a gene: 27. The CDR3 DNA follows: TGTGCCAGCTCACCGTCCGGGACAGGGTACGCTGAGGTTGTGAAAGGGGGTCAGCCCCAGCATTTT. It encodes CASSPSGTGYAEVVKGGQPQHF.

The chain is built from TRBV14 and TRBJ2-3, with TRBD2 matching over 10 bases. The CDR3 loop spans 18 amino acids. Germline CDR1 reads SGHDN; CDR2 reads FVKESK. The J segment lost 1 base and the V segment lost 4 bases, leaving 11 bases of the junction unmatched. The chain's CDR3 is CASSRMLRLAGGTDTQYF. The CDR3 DNA sequence: TGTGCCAGCAGCCGAATGCTGCGGCTAGCGGGGGGCACAGATACGCAGTATTTT. The full variable domain, its missing parts supplied by reference TRBV14 and TRBJ2-3, is EAGVTQFPSHSVIEKGQTVTLRCDPISGHDNLYWYRRVMGKEIKFLLHFVKESKQDESGMPNNRFLAERTGGTYSTLKVQPAELEDSGVYFCASSRMLRLAGGTDTQYFGPGTRLTVL.

The chain combines TRBV20-1 with TRBJ2-1; D is ambiguous. This CDR3 has 11 amino acids. V lost 3 bases to trimming and J lost 7 bases, with 7 bases between them. Germline V lookup: CDR1 DFQATT, CDR2 SNEGSKA (reference sequence). This chain's CDR3 is CSASTLNEQFF. For the CDR3, the DNA is TGCAGTGCTAGCACCCTAAATGAGCAGTTCTTC.

The chain has TRBV18 and TRBJ1-6; D possibly corresponds to TRBD1 (6 bases). The CDR3 extends over 14 amino acids. Germline lookup yields CDR1 KGHSH and CDR2 LQKENI. Trimming left V 0 bases short and J 9 bases short, with 9 bases between. CDR3 sequence: CASSPPGGSSPLHF. CDR3 DNA sequence: TGTGCCAGCTCACCACCGGGGGGCTCTTCACCCCTCCACTTT.

This chain uses TRBV15 with TRBJ1-2, with D possibly being TRBD1 (5 bases). Trimming left V 5 bases short and J 5 bases short, with 12 bases between. Germline CDR1 LNHNV, CDR2 YYDKDF (reference sequence). This CDR3 is 13 amino acids long. The CDR3 sequence: CATSGYRSYGYTF. Here the CDR3 DNA reads TGTGCCACCAGCGGGTACAGGAGTTATGGCTACACCTTC.

The gene calls are TRBV9 and TRBJ1-2; 7 bases match TRBD1. CDR1 is SGDLS and CDR2 is YYNGEE in the germline V gene. V lost 3 bases, J lost 7 bases, and 3 bases stayed unmatched. The length of the CDR3 is 12 residues. The CDR3 DNA is TGTGCCAGCAGCGGACAGGGATCTGGCTACACCTTC. Translated, it gives CASSGQGSGYTF.

The V call is TRBV29-1, the J call TRBJ2-1; a weak D match, TRBD2 (5 bases). Per germline, CDR1 SQVTM and CDR2 ANQGSEA. The CDR3 contains 16 residues. V lost 1 base to trimming and J lost 5 bases, with 18 bases between them. The CDR3 nucleotides read TGCAGCGTTGAAGTAAGAGGTGAGGGAAGGAACAATGAGCAGTTCTTC. Translating it yields CSVEVRGEGRNNEQFF.

The chain uses TRBV2 and TRBJ2-3; a possible D gene is TRBD1 (7 bases). In germline, CDR1 is SNHLY, CDR2 FYNNEI. The V end was cut by 6 bases, the J end by 0 bases, with 13 bases between. The CDR3 is 15 residues long. This CDR3 is CASRGAGGSTDTQYF. The CDR3 DNA reads as TGTGCCAGCAGGGGAGCAGGGGGGAGCACAGATACGCAGTATTTT.

The rearrangement joins TRBV5-6 to TRBJ2-3; 9 nucleotides align to TRBD2. V was pared by 2 bases and J by 4 bases, with 8 bases of the junction left unmatched. CDR1 SGHDT and CDR2 YYEEEE come from the germline V gene. The CDR3 sequence is 16 residues long. The CDR3, as DNA: TGTGCCAGCAGCTTTTTCGCGGGGGGGCCCGCAGATACGCAGTATTTT. This gives the protein CASSFFAGGPADTQYF.

The chain links TRBV18 to TRBJ2-1; 10 bases map to TRBD2. CDR1 and CDR2 from the germline V gene are KGHSH and LQKENI. V gave up 4 bases and J gave up 5 bases; unmatched junction bases: 11. The CDR3 has 17 amino acids. CDR3 region: CASSLLLAGDRNNEQFF. The CDR3 DNA follows: TGTGCCAGCTCACTTTTGCTAGCGGGAGATAGAAACAATGAGCAGTTCTTC.

The chain has TRBV6-2 or TRBV6-3 and TRBJ2-7; 10 positions match TRBD1. CDR3 length: 15 residues. The V gene end was trimmed by 5 bases and the J gene end by 6 bases; junction bases not matched to a gene: 10. Germline CDR1 is MNHEY and CDR2 is SVGEGT. The CDR3 is CASSRMTGGGGEQYF. The CDR3 DNA follows: TGTGCCAGCAGTAGAATGACAGGGGGCGGAGGCGAGCAGTACTTC.

The chain employs TRBV12-3 or TRBV12-4 and TRBJ2-7, with D possibly called TRBD1 or TRBD2 (5 bases each). Deletions cut 6 bases from V and 2 bases from J, with 11 bases between. CDR3 length equals 13 residues. CDR3 sequence reads: CASSRDGAYEQYF. CDR3 DNA sequence: TGTGCCAGCAGCCGGGACGGGGCCTACGAGCAGTACTTC.

V usage is TRBV7-9 and J usage is TRBJ1-2; D remains unclear. This CDR3 spans 12 amino acids. Germline CDR1 reads SEHNR; CDR2 reads FQNEAQ (reference sequence). Between the trimmed V and J ends, which lost 4 bases and 8 bases, there was a span of 11 bases. The CDR3 bases are TGTGCCAGCAGCTCAGAGCTCGTAGGCTACACCTTC. As protein: CASSSELVGYTF.

The chain employs TRBV7-2 and TRBJ2-5; D unresolved. V was pared by 1 base and J by 7 bases, with 16 bases between. CDR3 length: 15 amino acids. The germline V gene has CDR1 SGHTA and CDR2 FQGNSA. CDR3 in DNA: TGTGCCAGCAGCTTAGGTAGCTCAGCCACTGGGACCCAGTACTTC. Encoded protein: CASSLGSSATGTQYF.

The rearrangement uses TRBV5-1 and TRBJ2-7, with 7 bases fitting TRBD2. The CDR3 has 14 residues. The germline CDR1 and CDR2 sequences are SGHRS and YFSETQ. Losses at the gene ends were 4 bases for V and 0 bases for J; bases not matched to a gene: 4. CDR3 sequence: CASSMSGNSYEQYF. CDR3 DNA: TGCGCCAGCAGCATGAGCGGGAACTCCTACGAGCAGTACTTC. The full variable domain, with the rest looked up from reference TRBV5-1 and TRBJ2-7, is KAGVTQTPRYLIKTRGQQVTLSCSPISGHRSVSWYQQTPGQGLQFLFEYFSETQRNKGNFPGRFSGRQFSNSRSEMNVSTLELGDSALYLCASSMSGNSYEQYFGPGTRLTVT.

This chain uses TRBV2 with TRBJ1-2; TRBD1 might be the D (5 bases). Germline loops: CDR1 SNHLY, CDR2 FYNNEI. The CDR3 runs to 15 residues. V lost 4 bases and J lost 7, with 19 bases in between. The CDR3 sequence: CASSAPGLGRGGYTF. In DNA form, the CDR3 reads TGTGCCAGCAGTGCCCCGGGACTTGGGCGGGGTGGCTACACCTTC.

The chain joins TRBV28 to TRBJ2-7; D is unclear. CDR3 length: 13 residues. The germline V gene has CDR1 MDHEN and CDR2 SYDVKM. Trimming stripped 1 base from V and 3 bases from J, with 7 bases between. CDR3: CASSLLRSYEQYF. The CDR3 DNA is TGTGCCAGCAGTTTATTGCGCAGCTACGAGCAGTACTTC. Complete variable domain (other parts from reference TRBV28 and TRBJ2-7): DVKVTQSSRYLVKRTGEKVFLECVQDMDHENMFWYRQDPGLGLRLIYFSYDVKMKEKGDIPEGYSVSREKKERFSLILESASTNQTSMYLCASSLLRSYEQYFGPGTRLTVT.

J is TRBJ2-5 and V is TRBV30; D not resolved. Germline values: CDR1 GTSNPN, CDR2 SVGIG (reference sequence). V shed 0 bases and J shed 5 bases, with 10 bases lying between them. CDR3 size: 13 residues. CDR3 nucleotide sequence: TGTGCCTGGAGTGTACGCCCGCTGGAGACCCAGTACTTC. This gives the protein CAWSVRPLETQYF.

The chain employs TRBV5-1 and TRBJ2-7; D may be TRBD2 (5 bases). The CDR3 loop spans 14 amino acids. V was shortened by 0 bases and J by 5 bases, with 12 bases between the two germline ends. Per germline, CDR1 SGHRS and CDR2 YFSETQ. This CDR3 is CASSLDGVSNEQYF. The CDR3 nucleotides read TGCGCCAGCAGCTTGGACGGGGTAAGCAACGAGCAGTACTTC.

The V gene is TRBV5-1, the J gene TRBJ2-5; D ambiguous. V was cut by 3 bases and J by 2 bases, with 14 bases left in between. This CDR3 has 15 residues. Germline V CDR1 and CDR2: SGHRS, YFSETQ. CDR3 sequence: CASSSSTGDQETQYF. In DNA, the CDR3 is TGCGCCAGCAGCTCCTCGACGGGCGATCAAGAGACCCAGTACTTC.